Shown below are 25 T cell receptor beta chains from a single sample sequenced in a study of T cell responses to AZD1222 COVID-19 vaccine. Profiled with immunoSEQ multiplex PCR; TCRdb holds only in-frame clones, not every one. The sample yields approximately 100,000 clones, about 95% seen once. Sequenced here: peripheral blood, sampled on day 0 of AZD1222 vaccination. Receptors were obtained from an adult in good health.

The chain couples TRBV4-1 to TRBJ1-1; the D is unclear. Trimming removed 0 bases at V and 0 bases at J, with 5 bases between. This CDR3 has 14 residues. CDR1 is MGHRA and CDR2 is YSYEKL in the germline V gene. The CDR3 bases are TGCGCCAGCAGCCAAGAACGGGTGAACACTGAAGCTTTCTTT. Translation gives CASSQERVNTEAFF.

The rearrangement joins TRBV19 to TRBJ1-1; the D gene is possibly TRBD1 (5 bases). This CDR3 region has 15 residues. The germline gives CDR1 LNHDA, CDR2 SQIVND (reference sequence). V gave up 3 bases and J gave up 1 base, with 12 bases separating them. The CDR3, as DNA: TGTGCCAGTAGTATCGCAGGGTTTACGAACACTGAAGCTTTCTTT. Its protein product is CASSIAGFTNTEAFF.

V and J are TRBV2 and TRBJ2-2, with TRBD2 identical over 7 bases. The length of the CDR3 is 14 residues. Germline V gene sequence: CDR1 SNHLY, CDR2 FYNNEI. V was pared by 7 bases and J by 6 bases, with 8 bases of the junction left unmatched. CDR3 amino acids: CASIAGEVSGELFF. CDR3 coding DNA: TGTGCCAGCATCGCGGGGGAGGTTTCCGGGGAGCTGTTTTTT.

The V and J genes are TRBV6-5 and TRBJ1-5; 7 bases are shared with TRBD1. The CDR3 loop spans 15 amino acids. Germline CDR1 reads MNHEY; CDR2 reads SVGAGI. V shed 6 bases and J 2 bases; nucleotides not matched to a gene: 7. CDR3 coding DNA: TGTGCCAGCAGACCAGACAGGGAGGGCAATCAGCCCCAGCATTTT. This encodes CASRPDREGNQPQHF.

The J gene is TRBJ2-5, the V gene TRBV27; D not certain. This CDR3 spans 14 amino acids. V was clipped by 5 bases and J by 2 bases, with 12 bases between them. The V gene's germline CDR1 is MNHEY and CDR2 SMNVEV (reference sequence). CDR3 sequence: CASSTRDSQETQYF. The CDR3 DNA is TGTGCCAGCAGTACGCGAGACTCACAAGAGACCCAGTACTTC.

This sequence joins TRBV18 and TRBJ1-2, with TRBD1 identical over 9 bases. CDR1 and CDR2 from the germline V gene are KGHSH and LQKENI. CDR3 length: 13 residues. The ends lost 6 bases at V and 5 bases at J; junction bases unmatched: 4. The CDR3 spells CASSRDRDYGYTF. In DNA form, the CDR3 reads TGTGCCAGCTCCAGGGACAGGGATTATGGCTACACCTTC. Together with reference TRBV18 and TRBJ1-2, the CDR3 gives the full variable domain: NAGVMQNPRHLVRRRGQEARLRCSPMKGHSHVYWYRQLPEEGLKFMVYLQKENIIDESGMPKERFSAEFPKEGPSILRIQQVVRGDSAAYFCASSRDRDYGYTFGSGTRLTVV.

The J gene is TRBJ1-4, the V gene TRBV19; D is unclear. This CDR3 spans 13 amino acids. CDR1 and CDR2 (germline): LNHDA, SQIVND (reference sequence). V gave up 8 bases and J gave up 7 bases, with 14 bases separating them. CDR3 region: CASSWFSFEKLFF. DNA of the CDR3: TGTGCCAGTTCATGGTTTTCGTTTGAAAAACTGTTTTTT. Drawing the rest from reference TRBV19 and TRBJ1-4, the complete variable domain is DGGITQSPKYLFRKEGQNVTLSCEQNLNHDAMYWYRQDPGQGLRLIYYSQIVNDFQKGDIAEGYSVSREKKESFPLTVTSAQKNPTAFYLCASSWFSFEKLFFGSGTQLSVL.

The chain has TRBV7-3 and TRBJ2-3; 11 positions match TRBD2. This CDR3 has 16 amino acids. Germline CDR1 and CDR2: SGHTA and FQGTGA. V shed 5 bases, J shed 2 bases, and the junction held 6 bases outside the gene matches. CDR3 sequence: CASSLTSGADTDTQYF. The DNA for the CDR3 is TGTGCCAGCAGCCTGACTAGCGGGGCTGACACAGATACGCAGTATTTT. The full variable domain, with the rest looked up from reference TRBV7-3 and TRBJ2-3, is GAGVSQTPSNKVTEKGKYVELRCDPISGHTALYWYRQSLGQGPEFLIYFQGTGAADDSGLPNDRFFAVRPEGSVSTLKIQRTERGDSAVYLCASSLTSGADTDTQYFGPGTRLTVL.

J is TRBJ1-2 and V is TRBV5-4; D gene uncertain. V lost 0 bases to trimming and J lost 8 bases, with 17 bases between them. This CDR3 is built from 15 residues. CDR1 and CDR2 from the germline V gene are SGHNT and YYREEE (reference sequence). The CDR3 here is CASSLEALGPEGYTF. CDR3 coding DNA: TGTGCCAGCAGCTTGGAGGCATTGGGTCCCGAGGGCTACACCTTC.

The CDR3 nucleotides read TGTGCCAGCAGCCCAAGCGGAATCCCTACCGGGTCTGGAAACACCATATATTTT. This gives the protein CASSPSGIPTGSGNTIYF. The V and J genes are TRBV11-2 and TRBJ1-3; D gene unclear. The germline V gene has CDR1 SGHAT and CDR2 FQNNGV. V was trimmed by 5 bases and J by 1 base, leaving 21 bases between them. The CDR3 extends over 18 amino acids.

This chain links TRBV6-5 with TRBJ1-4, with D tentatively TRBD1 (5 bases). With 4 bases removed from V and 8 bases from J, the gap between germline ends came to 17 bases. This CDR3 spans 15 amino acids. Germline values: CDR1 MNHEY, CDR2 SVGAGI. CDR3 sequence reads: CASSSQGFAREKLFF. As DNA, the CDR3 is TGTGCCAGCAGTTCGCAGGGCTTCGCACGGGAAAAACTGTTTTTT.

The DNA of the CDR3 is TGCGCCAGCAGTTACACTGAGAATGAGCAGTTCTTC. As protein: CASSYTENEQFF. The V gene is TRBV10-1, the J gene TRBJ2-1; no clear D. V was cut by 5 bases and J by 7 bases, with 9 bases left in between. Germline CDR1 and CDR2: WNHNN and SYGVQD (reference sequence). This CDR3 has 12 amino acids.

V is TRBV9 and J is TRBJ1-3, with D perhaps matching TRBD1 (6 bases). The germline gives CDR1 SGDLS, CDR2 YYNGEE. This CDR3 contains 16 residues. Trimming left V 4 bases short and J 2 bases short, with 16 bases between. For the CDR3, the DNA is TGTGCCAGCAGCCCCCTGGGGGGGGCAACTGGAAACACCATATATTTT. Translated, it gives CASSPLGGATGNTIYF.

The chain carries TRBV11-3 and TRBJ2-1, with unresolved D. Germline V lookup: CDR1 SGHNT, CDR2 YENEEA. Trimming removed 0 bases from V and 6 bases from J, with 12 bases in between. The CDR3 spans 15 residues. CDR3: CASSLDGFSGNEQFF. The CDR3 nucleotides read TGTGCCAGCAGCTTAGATGGGTTTTCAGGCAATGAGCAGTTCTTC.

The chain links TRBV12-3 or TRBV12-4 to TRBJ2-7; D is unclear. The V end lost 5 bases, the J end lost 5 bases, and 7 bases lay between the germline ends. The CDR3 totals 11 residues. CDR3 in DNA: TGTGCCAGCAGTCGGGTCCACGAGCAGTACTTC. It specifies CASSRVHEQYF.

The V and J genes are TRBV5-1 and TRBJ1-3, with D maybe TRBD1 (6 bases). This CDR3 contains 16 residues. Trimming removed 4 bases from V and 7 bases from J, with 21 bases in between. Per the germline V gene, CDR1 is SGHRS and CDR2 is YFSETQ. This CDR3 is CASSVQQGSAGNTIYF. CDR3 sequence (DNA): TGCGCCAGCAGCGTGCAACAGGGCTCAGCAGGGAACACCATATATTTT.

This sequence joins TRBV28 and TRBJ1-1; a possible D gene is TRBD1 (5 bases). The CDR3 has 16 residues. From germline, CDR1 is MDHEN and CDR2 SYDVKM. Deletions cut 7 bases from V and 0 bases from J, with 18 bases between. CDR3 in DNA: TGTGCCAGCACCCGGGGGTTCGAAGGGATGAACACTGAAGCTTTCTTT. Translation: CASTRGFEGMNTEAFF.

The chain employs TRBV12-5 and TRBJ1-1, with a weak D call TRBD1 (6 bases). CDR1 is LGHNT and CDR2 is FRNRAP in the germline V gene. The V end lost 4 bases, the J end lost 1 base, and 10 bases lay between the germline ends. CDR3 length equals 14 residues. CDR3 protein: CASGSPDRNTEAFF. The DNA for the CDR3 is TGTGCTAGTGGTTCCCCGGACAGGAACACTGAAGCTTTCTTT.

The chain links TRBV19 to TRBJ2-2; D remains unclear. V lost 3 bases and J 2 bases, leaving 13 bases between the germline ends. Germline V gene data show CDR1 as LNHDA and CDR2 as SQIVND (reference sequence). The CDR3 sequence is 16 residues long. DNA of the CDR3: TGTGCCAGTAGTATTTATGTTAGAGAAAACACCGGGGAGCTGTTTTTT. It specifies CASSIYVRENTGELFF.

The J gene is TRBJ1-3, the V gene TRBV7-6; D is perhaps TRBD1 (6 bases). The germline V gene has CDR1 SGHVS and CDR2 FNYEAQ. V lost 1 base, J lost 2 bases, and 18 bases lay in between. The CDR3 runs 18 residues. In DNA form, the CDR3 reads TGTGCCAGCAGCTTAGTTCAGGACAGAGGGCTTGCTGGAAACACCATATATTTT. Translating it yields CASSLVQDRGLAGNTIYF.

V is TRBV6-2 or TRBV6-3 and J is TRBJ2-7; D remains unclear. Trimming cost V 4 bases and J 4 bases, with 5 bases left between them. Germline V lookup: CDR1 MNHEY, CDR2 SVGEGT. The CDR3 covers 11 residues. CDR3: CASSLGYEQYF. CDR3 DNA sequence: TGTGCCAGCAGTTTAGGTTACGAGCAGTACTTC.

This chain uses TRBV7-2 with TRBJ1-4; D not certain. CDR3 length: 15 residues. In germline, CDR1 is SGHTA, CDR2 FQGNSA. Trimming cost V 1 base and J 8 bases, with 14 bases left between them. Here the CDR3 DNA reads TGTGCCAGCAGCTTAGTGGTGGCGGCGTGGGAAAAACTGTTTTTT. Its protein is CASSLVVAAWEKLFF.

The chain combines TRBV19 with TRBJ2-7; 8 nucleotides match TRBD2. Germline CDR1 and CDR2: LNHDA and SQIVND (reference sequence). The CDR3 is made up of 13 amino acids. The J segment lost 0 bases and the V segment lost 7 bases, leaving 2 bases of the junction unmatched. The CDR3 region is CASTGGVSYEQYF. The CDR3 nucleotides read TGTGCCAGTACGGGGGGGGTCTCCTACGAGCAGTACTTC.

This sequence joins TRBV27 and TRBJ1-1, with TRBD1 identical over 8 bases. The CDR3 is 13 residues long. Unmatched junction bases numbered 2, after V lost 2 bases and J lost 6 bases. Germline values: CDR1 MNHEY, CDR2 SMNVEV (reference sequence). This CDR3 reads CASSLPGGPEAFF. The CDR3 region has the DNA TGTGCCAGCAGTTTACCAGGGGGCCCTGAAGCTTTCTTT.

The chain carries TRBV19 and TRBJ2-5; 9 bases align to TRBD1. CDR3 length: 13 residues. Germline V gene data show CDR1 as LNHDA and CDR2 as SQIVND (reference sequence). V was pared by 5 bases and J by 9 bases, with 7 bases of the junction left unmatched. The CDR3: CASSLDRGRPQYF. The CDR3 nucleotides read TGTGCCAGTAGTTTGGACAGGGGAAGGCCCCAGTACTTC.